This is a list of T cell receptor beta chains from one sample in a study of T cell repertoires in cytomegalovirus infection. TCRdb redid the calling of the reads with MiXCR, one entry per CDR3 protein. Among 900,000 to 950,000 distinct CDR3 sequences listed, around 32% were seen once. These receptors have no identified antigens. The specimen comprised cultured CD8+ T cells from PBMCs, sampled from culture after CMV antigen stimulation. These receptors originate from a human donor in good health (CMV status not recorded). Some clones in this sample may be carry-over from other donors' samples. The CDR3 runs from the conserved cysteine through the conserved F or W. D genes are given only for firm matches. Expanded clones get a size class; other rows say once, few or many, or leave the size out.

.	TRBV29-1	.	TRBJ2-1	CSVEDMDREYNEQFF	TGCAGCGTTGAAGATATGGACAGAGAGTACAATGAGCAGTTCTTC
.	TRBV7-2	TRBD1	TRBJ1-2	CASSLDRGWSGYTF	TGTGCCAGCAGCTTAGACAGGGGCTGGAGCGGCTACACCTTC
few	TRBV10-3	.	TRBJ2-2	CAINPDSFANTGELFF	TGTGCCATCAACCCTGACAGTTTTGCGAACACCGGGGAGCTGTTTTTT
.	TRBV29-1	TRBD1	TRBJ1-2	CSVRDRGLKLGGYTF	TGCAGCGTTCGGGACAGGGGCCTCAAACTCGGTGGCTACACCTTC
few	TRBV4-2	.	TRBJ1-1	CASSQEGEPTEAFF	TGTGCCAGCAGCCAAGAAGGGGAACCCACTGAAGCTTTCTTT
.	TRBV28	.	TRBJ1-2	CASTRAPTNYGYTF	TGTGCCAGCACCAGGGCGCCTACTAACTATGGCTACACCTTC
many	TRBV5-1	TRBD2	TRBJ2-1	CASSLTSGGNEQFF	TGTGCCAGTAGTCTTACTAGCGGGGGTAATGAGCAGTTCTTC
many	TRBV7-6	TRBD1	TRBJ1-1	CASSLGTGPEAFF	TGTGCCAGCAGCTTGGGGACAGGGCCTGAAGCTTTCTTT
.	TRBV4-1	.	TRBJ1-5	CASSEDAQGQPQHF	TGCGCCAGCAGCGAAGACGCCCAAGGTCAGCCCCAGCATTTT
.	TRBV11-3	TRBD1	TRBJ1-5	CASSSIFWDRGGQPQHF	TGTGCCAGCAGCTCCATTTTCTGGGACAGGGGAGGTCAGCCCCAGCATTTT
.	TRBV12-3/TRBV12-4	.	TRBJ1-5	CASSFKGGDQPQHF	TGTGCCAGCAGTTTTAAGGGTGGGGATCAGCCCCAGCATTTT
.	TRBV6-5	.	TRBJ1-1	CASSYLLTGEWTEAFF	TGTGCCAGCAGTTACCTGCTAACGGGGGAATGGACTGAAGCTTTCTTT
.	TRBV12-3/TRBV12-4	.	TRBJ1-6	CASSLWGNSGQSSYNSPLHF	TGTGCCAGCAGTTTGTGGGGAAACTCAGGACAGAGCTCCTATAATTCACCCCTCCACTTT
.	TRBV14	.	TRBJ2-3	CASSQERGTDTQYF	TGTGCCAGCAGCCAAGAGCGGGGCACAGATACGCAGTATTTT
.	TRBV10-3	.	TRBJ1-2	CAISVAAANYGYTF	TGTGCCATCAGTGTGGCAGCAGCTAACTATGGCTACACCTTC
.	TRBV6-6	.	TRBJ2-2	CASRPGRSNTGELFF	TGTGCCAGCAGGCCCGGACGGTCGAACACCGGGGAGCTGTTTTTT
.	TRBV7-9	.	TRBJ2-5	CASIPPGWETQYF	TGTGCCAGCATCCCCCCAGGGTGGGAGACCCAGTACTTC
once	TRBV13	TRBD2	TRBJ2-1	CASTQRGFEQFF	TGTGCCAGCACCCAGCGGGGGTTTGAGCAGTTCTTC
few	TRBV6-5	.	TRBJ1-1	CASSYGLRTEAFF	TGTGCCAGCAGTTACGGGTTGCGCACTGAAGCTTTCTTT
few	TRBV24-1	TRBD2	TRBJ2-3	CATSDPLAGTDTQYF	TGTGCCACCAGTGACCCACTAGCGGGCACAGATACGCAGTATTTT
.	TRBV6-5	.	TRBJ2-5	CASSTDLRQYF	TGTGCCAGCAGTACCGACCTTAGACAGTACTTC
once	TRBV20-1	TRBD2	TRBJ2-3	CSARDLGRLAELSTDTQYF	TGCAGTGCTAGAGATCTCGGCAGACTAGCGGAGCTTAGCACAGATACGCAGTATTTT
once	TRBV12-3/TRBV12-4	.	TRBJ2-6	CASSFGVEGGGRISGANVLTF	TGTGCCAGCAGTTTTGGGGTTGAAGGGGGGGGGAGAATCTCTGGGGCCAACGTCCTGACTTTC
.	TRBV7-6	TRBD1	TRBJ1-2	CASSLSPPGQGGYGYTF	TGTGCCAGCAGCTTAAGCCCGCCCGGACAGGGCGGCTATGGCTACACCTTC
few	TRBV2	.	TRBJ2-2	CASWGGSTGELFF	TGTGCCAGCTGGGGGGGCTCCACCGGGGAGCTGTTTTTT
.	TRBV27	.	TRBJ2-3	CASSLSPWRRDTQYF	TGTGCCAGCAGTTTATCCCCCTGGCGGAGAGATACGCAGTATTTT
.	TRBV20-1	.	TRBJ1-5	CSARLGGYSNQPQHF	TGCAGTGCTAGGTTGGGCGGCTATAGCAATCAGCCCCAGCATTTT
.	TRBV27	.	TRBJ1-1	CASSPGGWGEAFF	TGTGCCAGCAGTCCGGGAGGGTGGGGTGAAGCTTTCTTT
.	TRBV7-7	.	TRBJ2-3	CASSFGRGRTDTQYF	TGTGCTAGCAGCTTTGGCAGGGGTAGAACAGATACGCAGTATTTT
.	TRBV27	.	TRBJ1-2	CASSSTWTDFYGYTF	TGTGCCAGCAGTTCAACCTGGACGGATTTCTATGGCTACACCTTC
.	TRBV9	.	TRBJ1-5	CASGVDGASNQPQHF	TGTGCCAGCGGCGTAGACGGGGCTAGCAATCAGCCCCAGCATTTT
many	TRBV7-8	TRBD2	TRBJ2-3	CASSFQGLARDTQYF	TGTGCCAGCAGCTTCCAAGGACTAGCGAGAGATACGCAGTATTTT
.	TRBV24-1	.	TRBJ2-3	CATSDYNGASTDTQYF	TGTGCCACCAGTGATTATAACGGTGCTAGCACAGATACGCAGTATTTT
.	TRBV7-9	.	TRBJ1-6	CASSLRAAENSPLHF	TGTGCCAGCAGCTTGAGAGCGGCAGAGAATTCACCCCTCCACTTT
many	TRBV12-3/TRBV12-4	.	TRBJ1-4	CASSFLPMVPTTPPIGKLFF	TGTGCCAGCAGTTTCCTCCCTATGGTTCCGACTACGCCACCAATTGGAAAACTGTTTTTT
.	TRBV7-6	.	TRBJ2-3	CASSPSVGLQYF	TGTGCCAGCAGCCCCTCTGTGGGTCTGCAGTATTTT
few	TRBV6-5	TRBD2	TRBJ2-1	CASTQSGGDYNEQFF	TGTGCCAGCACCCAAAGCGGGGGGGATTACAATGAGCAGTTCTTC
once	TRBV18	TRBD1	TRBJ2-3	CASSPPPKRGLFTDTQYF	TGTGCCAGCTCACCCCCTCCTAAAAGGGGGCTATTTACAGATACGCAGTATTTT
.	TRBV4-1	.	TRBJ2-3	CASSQVAGVHTDTQYF	TGCGCCAGCAGCCAAGTTGCAGGGGTTCACACAGATACGCAGTATTTT
few	TRBV2	.	TRBJ2-2	CASREGANTGELFF	TGTGCCAGCAGAGAGGGGGCGAACACCGGGGAGCTGTTTTTT
few	TRBV7-9	.	TRBJ2-3	CASSLAVAGGTDTQYF	TGTGCCAGCAGCTTAGCGGTAGCTGGGGGCACAGATACGCAGTATTTT
.	TRBV5-8	TRBD1	TRBJ1-2	CASFPGRGLSTNYGYTF	TGTGCCAGCTTCCCGGGAAGGGGGCTCTCGACTAACTATGGCTACACCTTC
.	TRBV6-8	.	TRBJ2-1	CASTGQLYNEQFF	TGTGCCAGCACCGGACAGCTTTACAATGAGCAGTTCTTC
few	TRBV27	.	TRBJ2-6	CATSWSGANVLTF	TGTGCCACCTCGTGGTCTGGGGCCAACGTCCTGACTTTC
few	TRBV19	TRBD2	TRBJ2-3	CASSILAGYRTPDTQYF	TGTGCCAGTAGTATACTAGCGGGGTATCGGACCCCAGATACGCAGTATTTT
.	TRBV12-5	.	TRBJ2-2	CASAYAGEADTGELFF	TGTGCTAGTGCCTACGCCGGGGAAGCGGACACCGGGGAGCTGTTTTTT
few	TRBV2	.	TRBJ2-5	CAPKGANQETQYF	TGTGCCCCTAAAGGGGCGAATCAAGAGACCCAGTACTTC